These 26 T cell receptor beta chains came from one sample sequenced in a study of blood T cell repertoires in COVID-19. Method: immunoSEQ multiplex PCR; TCRdb's copy keeps in-frame clones and lacks some. The table records about 230,000 clones, 83% of them present only once. Sequenced sample: peripheral blood. These TCRs come from a woman aged 45 to 65 with acute or convalescent COVID-19.

This CDR3 reads CASSYGQGNEQYF. In DNA form, the CDR3 reads TGTGCCAGCAGCTACGGACAGGGTAATGAGCAGTACTTC. The chain recombines TRBV5-6 with TRBJ2-7; 8 bases match TRBD1. The CDR3 runs 13 residues. Per germline, CDR1 SGHDT and CDR2 YYEEEE. J gave up 7 bases and V 3 bases, and 6 bases lay outside the gene matches.

This clone has just one count. V is TRBV7-7 and J is TRBJ2-3, with a weak D call TRBD2 (5 bases). V shed 5 bases and J shed 6 bases, with 12 bases lying between them. Per the germline V gene, CDR1 is SSHAT and CDR2 is FNYEAQ (reference sequence). There are 13 residues in the CDR3. This chain's CDR3 is CASSEYSADTQYF. Written as DNA, the CDR3 is TGTGCCAGCAGCGAATATAGCGCGGATACGCAGTATTTT. The full variable domain, rest sourced from reference TRBV7-7 and TRBJ2-3, is GAGVSQSPRYKVTKRGQDVTLRCDPISSHATLYWYQQALGQGPEFLTYFNYEAQPDKSGLPSDRFSAERPEGSISTLTIQRTEQRDSAMYRCASSEYSADTQYFGPGTRLTVL.

V and J are TRBV7-2 and TRBJ2-2; TRBD2 matches 10 bases. Trimming cost V 4 bases and J 4 bases; bases outside gene matches: 9. This CDR3 spans 17 amino acids. The V gene's germline CDR1 is SGHTA and CDR2 FQGNSA. CDR3 nucleotide sequence: TGTGCCAGCAGCTCCGGCGTGAGCGGGGGGGCCACCGGGGAGCTGTTTTTT. Its protein product is CASSSGVSGGATGELFF.

This chain uses TRBV11-1 with TRBJ1-2; no clear D gene. Trimming took off 5 bases at V and 5 bases at J, with 12 bases between the two ends. CDR3 size: 13 residues. Germline loops: CDR1 SGHAT, CDR2 FQDESV (reference sequence). DNA of the CDR3: TGTGCCAGCAGCCCTAGTTCCCGATATGGCTACACCTTC. Its translation: CASSPSSRYGYTF.

The genes are TRBV5-5 and TRBJ1-1; 9 bases line up with TRBD1. This CDR3 has 14 amino acids. The V gene end was trimmed by 5 bases and the J gene end by 2 bases; junction bases not matched to a gene: 4. Germline V lookup: CDR1 SGHKS, CDR2 YYEKEE (reference sequence). The CDR3 loop reads CASRAGQGNTEAFF. The CDR3 coding sequence is TGTGCCAGCAGGGCGGGACAGGGCAACACTGAAGCTTTCTTT.

The CDR3 reads CASSTGQGPLSYEQYF. The CDR3 DNA is TGTGCCAGCAGCACGGGACAGGGACCCCTTTCCTACGAGCAGTACTTC. J is TRBJ2-7 and V is TRBV27; 9 bases are a match to TRBD1. There are 16 residues in the CDR3. V was clipped by 6 bases and J by 1 base; unmatched bases: 10. Germline V CDR1 and CDR2: MNHEY, SMNVEV (reference sequence).

The chain couples TRBV6-5 to TRBJ2-1; 7 nucleotides line up with TRBD2. The CDR3 contains 13 residues. With 10 bases clipped from V and 9 bases from J, the junction kept 12 bases outside the gene matches. CDR1 and CDR2 (germline): MNHEY, SVGAGI. This CDR3 reads CATKRREMGEQFF. In DNA, the CDR3 is TGTGCCACCAAGCGGCGGGAGATGGGTGAGCAGTTCTTC.

The chain has TRBV5-1 and TRBJ2-7, with D tentatively TRBD1 (5 bases). The CDR3 contains 14 residues. The V and J ends lost 7 bases and 2 bases respectively, with 16 bases between them. Germline assignment: CDR1 SGHRS and CDR2 YFSETQ. In nucleotides, the CDR3 is TGCGCCAGCGCCGGGTTAGGGGATCCCTACGAGCAGTACTTC. Translating it yields CASAGLGDPYEQYF.

This clone was observed a few times. The genes are TRBV4-1 and TRBJ2-7, with D possibly being TRBD2 (5 bases). The CDR3 length is 12 residues. Germline V gene data show CDR1 as MGHRA and CDR2 as YSYEKL. V was cut by 4 bases and J by 12 bases, with 16 bases left in between. CDR3 region: CASSRPGNQVYF. In DNA form, the CDR3 reads TGCGCCAGCAGCCGCCCCGGGAACCAGGTGTACTTC.

The genes are TRBV18 and TRBJ2-5; 8 bases are shared with TRBD2. V was clipped by 5 bases and J by 2 bases; unmatched bases: 4. Germline CDR1 reads KGHSH; CDR2 reads LQKENI. CDR3 length: 14 residues. DNA for the CDR3: TGTGCCAGCTCAAAAAGCGGGGGACAAGAGACCCAGTACTTC. Amino acid sequence: CASSKSGGQETQYF. The full variable domain, in which reference TRBV18 and TRBJ2-5 provide the parts outside the CDR3, is NAGVMQNPRHLVRRRGQEARLRCSPMKGHSHVYWYRQLPEEGLKFMVYLQKENIIDESGMPKERFSAEFPKEGPSILRIQQVVRGDSAAYFCASSKSGGQETQYFGPGTRLLVL.

The gene calls are TRBV7-8 and TRBJ2-4, with D possibly being TRBD1 (5 bases). The germline gives CDR1 SGHVS, CDR2 FQNEAQ. The CDR3 has 16 residues. The ends were cut back, 5 bases at V and 0 bases at J, with 14 bases in the middle. This CDR3 is CASSIDRVLAKNIQYF. For the CDR3, the DNA is TGTGCCAGCAGCATAGACAGAGTCCTAGCCAAAAACATTCAGTACTTC.

The gene calls are TRBV3-1 (or the pseudogene TRBV3-2) and TRBJ1-3; D unresolved. This CDR3 spans 14 amino acids. CDR1 is LGHDT, CDR2 YNNKEL, per germline (reference sequence). With 5 bases removed from V and 6 bases from J, the gap between germline ends came to 14 bases. The CDR3 spells CASSYQSGQNTIYF. As DNA, the CDR3 is TGTGCCAGCAGCTACCAAAGTGGGCAAAACACCATATATTTT.

The rearrangement links TRBV6-1 to TRBJ1-6, with D tentatively TRBD1 (6 bases). The germline CDR1 and CDR2 sequences are MNHNS and SASEGT. There are 17 residues in the CDR3. V lost 2 bases to trimming and J lost 7 bases, with 18 bases between them. CDR3 protein: CASSEMSGGGGNSPLHF. The DNA for the CDR3 is TGTGCCAGCAGTGAAATGTCAGGTGGGGGCGGAAATTCACCCCTCCACTTT.

The chain recombines TRBV2 with TRBJ2-2; 9 positions match TRBD2. This CDR3 contains 15 residues. The V and J ends lost 8 bases and 3 bases, in that order; junction bases with no gene match: 7. Germline V gene lookup returns CDR1 SNHLY and CDR2 FYNNEI. The CDR3, as DNA: TGTGCCAGCTCAGCTAGCGGGGCGTACACCGGGGAGCTGTTTTTT. Translated, it gives CASSASGAYTGELFF.

The chain links TRBV3-1 (or the pseudogene TRBV3-2) to TRBJ2-7; D gene ambiguous. From germline, CDR1 is LGHDT and CDR2 YNNKEL (reference sequence). V was cut by 0 bases and J by 4 bases, with 4 bases left in between. CDR3 size: 12 residues. The DNA of the CDR3 is TGTGCCAGCAGCCAAGAAACTTACGAGCAGTACTTC. This encodes CASSQETYEQYF.

The table lists this clone with a count of one. The V gene is TRBV14, the J gene TRBJ2-3; TRBD2 is a possible D gene (6 bases). CDR1 SGHDN and CDR2 FVKESK come from the germline V gene. The V gene lost 1 base and the J gene lost 2 bases, with 7 bases spanning the gap. The CDR3 contains 14 residues. As DNA, the CDR3 is TGTGCCAGCAGCCAAGTAGCGGCCACAGATACGCAGTATTTT. Translating it yields CASSQVAATDTQYF. Full variable domain (missing parts from reference TRBV14 and TRBJ2-3): EAGVTQFPSHSVIEKGQTVTLRCDPISGHDNLYWYRRVMGKEIKFLLHFVKESKQDESGMPNNRFLAERTGGTYSTLKVQPAELEDSGVYFCASSQVAATDTQYFGPGTRLTVL.

The chain carries TRBV18 and TRBJ1-5; D is unresolved. The germline gives CDR1 KGHSH, CDR2 LQKENI. The CDR3 spans 18 residues. The V end lost 2 bases, the J end lost 4 bases, and 21 bases lay between the germline ends. The CDR3 sequence: CASSPSRGSLTNNQPQHF. As DNA, the CDR3 is TGTGCCAGCTCACCATCCCGAGGCAGTCTTACAAATAATCAGCCCCAGCATTTT.

The gene calls are TRBV5-1 and TRBJ2-5; a weak D match, TRBD2 (5 bases). The V gene's germline CDR1 is SGHRS and CDR2 YFSETQ. This CDR3 is 14 amino acids long. The ends were cut back, 2 bases at V and 4 bases at J, with 12 bases in the middle. The chain's CDR3 is CASSFSVLGETQYF. The DNA for the CDR3 is TGCGCCAGCAGCTTTAGCGTCTTGGGAGAGACCCAGTACTTC.

This chain connects TRBV30 to TRBJ1-2; D might be TRBD1 (5 bases). Germline V gene lookup returns CDR1 GTSNPN and CDR2 SVGIG (reference sequence). Trimming took off 0 bases at V and 13 bases at J, with 15 bases between the two ends. The CDR3 totals 12 residues. CDR3 protein: CAWSVGEGFTTF. Written as DNA, the CDR3 is TGTGCCTGGAGTGTAGGGGAGGGCTTCACCACCTTC.

The CDR3 nucleotides are TGCGCCAGCAGCTTGGGGACAGGGGGCGCCTATGGCTACACCTTC. Its protein is CASSLGTGGAYGYTF. This rearrangement joins TRBV5-1 to TRBJ1-2; 11 bases are a match to TRBD1. The germline gives CDR1 SGHRS, CDR2 YFSETQ. The V gene end was trimmed by 0 bases and the J gene end by 4 bases; junction bases not matched to a gene: 2. The CDR3 has 15 amino acids.

Note on this clone: This same CDR3 is encoded by further DNA sequences in the sample. The chain has TRBV5-6 and TRBJ2-3; 11 positions agree with TRBD2. Looked up from germline, CDR1 is SGHDT and CDR2 is YYEEEE. CDR3 length: 16 amino acids. With 2 bases clipped from V and 4 bases from J, the junction kept 6 bases outside the gene matches. CDR3 loop: CASSLRSGRAADTQYF. The DNA for the CDR3 is TGTGCCAGCAGCTTACGTAGCGGGAGGGCCGCAGATACGCAGTATTTT.

J is TRBJ2-5 and V is TRBV5-4, with D possibly matching TRBD1 (5 bases). Germline V lookup: CDR1 SGHNT, CDR2 YYREEE (reference sequence). V was trimmed by 2 bases and J by 4 bases, leaving 12 bases between them. CDR3 length equals 14 residues. CDR3 sequence: CASSFFRGVETQYF. The CDR3 nucleotides are TGTGCCAGCAGCTTTTTTAGGGGCGTAGAGACCCAGTACTTC.

The rearrangement links TRBV7-2 to TRBJ1-2; 11 nucleotides align to TRBD1. Germline assignment: CDR1 SGHTA and CDR2 FQGNSA. CDR3 size: 15 residues. The junction had 8 bases not matched to a gene; V was cut back by 3 bases and J by 8 bases. The CDR3 is CASSFAGTGGKGYTF. The CDR3 nucleotides read TGTGCCAGCAGCTTTGCCGGGACAGGGGGGAAGGGCTACACCTTC.

The gene calls are TRBV7-2 and TRBJ2-7; D ambiguous. Germline V gene sequence: CDR1 SGHTA, CDR2 FQGNSA. Trimming pared 1 base from V and 0 bases from J, leaving 7 bases between. The CDR3 runs to 14 residues. For the CDR3, the DNA is TGTGCCAGCAGCTTAGACCAGGCCTCCTACGAGCAGTACTTC. It specifies CASSLDQASYEQYF. The full variable domain, rest sourced from reference TRBV7-2 and TRBJ2-7, is GAGVSQSPSNKVTEKGKDVELRCDPISGHTALYWYRQSLGQGLEFLIYFQGNSAPDKSGLPSDRFSAERTGGSVSTLTIQRTQQEDSAVYLCASSLDQASYEQYFGPGTRLTVT.

The J gene is TRBJ1-4, the V gene TRBV7-9; 8 positions match TRBD1. Trimming cost V 5 bases and J 4 bases; bases outside gene matches: 12. The CDR3 has 17 residues. The V gene's germline CDR1 is SEHNR and CDR2 FQNEAQ (reference sequence). This chain's CDR3 is CASSAWGQASVNEKLFF. CDR3 DNA sequence: TGTGCCAGCAGCGCCTGGGGACAGGCATCTGTTAATGAAAAACTGTTTTTT.

Worth noting for this clone: An end of the junction differs from the germline gene, which may be a read error. This chain uses TRBV10-3 with TRBJ1-4; D not resolved. This CDR3 comprises 13 residues. Per germline, CDR1 ENHRY and CDR2 SYGVKD. The CDR3 region is CAIRSGENEKLFF. The DNA for the CDR3 is TGTGCGATCAGGTCCGGAGAGAATGAAAAACTGTTTTTT.